These 16 T cell receptor beta chains were sequenced from one sample in a study of T-cell reconstitution after alpha-beta-depleted transplantation in children. Unique molecular identifiers were used in preparing the TCRbeta library. TCRdb fed the PCR reads into MiXCR, producing one record per CDR3 protein. The repertoire has hundreds of thousands of distinct CDR3 sequences, 15% to 20% of them found once; the top ten carry roughly 3.3%. The material was PBMCs from the stem cell graft donor, obtained from the stem cell graft. All receptors derive from a human donor who donated a stem cell graft to a child with acute lymphoblastic leukemia.

This clonotype appeared a few times. The chain carries TRBV27 and TRBJ1-2, with D perhaps matching TRBD1 (5 bases). This CDR3 spans 13 amino acids. Trimming stripped 4 bases from V and 4 bases from J, with 10 bases between. Germline V CDR1 and CDR2: MNHEY, SMNVEV (reference sequence). The CDR3 is CASSYDSSYGYTF. The CDR3 DNA reads as TGTGCCAGCAGTTACGACAGTTCCTATGGCTACACCTTC.

This clonotype has just a few counts. The chain uses TRBV7-9 and TRBJ1-5, with D perhaps TRBD1 (5 bases). Germline CDR1 reads SEHNR; CDR2 reads FQNEAQ (reference sequence). The CDR3 spans 12 residues. The V end was cut by 5 bases, the J end by 8 bases, with 10 bases between. In DNA form, the CDR3 reads TGTGCCAGCAGCCCCCAGGGTAAGCCCCAGCATTTT. It is translated as CASSPQGKPQHF.

The chain links TRBV12-3 or TRBV12-4 to TRBJ2-3; D could derive from TRBD1 or TRBD2 (5 bases each). V lost 7 bases and J lost 1, with 12 bases in between. This CDR3 is built from 14 residues. CDR3 DNA sequence: TGTGCCAGCACGAGGGGAGCACGCACAGATACGCAGTATTTT. Translating it yields CASTRGARTDTQYF.

This clonotype was counted between two and nine times. The chain has TRBV4-1 and TRBJ2-3; 10 positions match TRBD2. With 4 bases clipped from V and 7 bases from J, the junction kept 20 bases outside the gene matches. Germline V gene data show CDR1 as MGHRA and CDR2 as YSYEKL. This CDR3 comprises 19 residues. CDR3 bases: TGCGCCAGCAGCCCCCGTGCCAGCGGGAGGGCCGAGTTTAGGTATACGCAGTATTTT. Amino acid sequence: CASSPRASGRAEFRYTQYF.

This clonotype has a handful of counts. The V gene is TRBV7-6, the J gene TRBJ2-7; 13 nucleotides align to TRBD2. V dropped 1 base and J dropped 6; count of bases not matched to a gene: 9. Per germline, CDR1 SGHVS and CDR2 FNYEAQ. This CDR3 has 17 residues. CDR3 DNA: TGTGCCAGCAGCTTAGGGGGCGGACTAGCGGGAGAAATCGAGCAGTACTTC. Translating it yields CASSLGGGLAGEIEQYF.

The J gene is TRBJ1-5, the V gene TRBV18; tentatively, D is TRBD1 (6 bases). Deletions cut 5 bases from V and 0 bases from J, with 11 bases between. Germline lookup yields CDR1 KGHSH and CDR2 LQKENI. The CDR3 runs 15 residues. For the CDR3, the DNA is TGTGCCAGCTCAGTGGGGGCGCATAGCAATCAGCCCCAGCATTTT. It codes for CASSVGAHSNQPQHF. The full variable domain, rest sourced from reference TRBV18 and TRBJ1-5, is NAGVMQNPRHLVRRRGQEARLRCSPMKGHSHVYWYRQLPEEGLKFMVYLQKENIIDESGMPKERFSAEFPKEGPSILRIQQVVRGDSAAYFCASSVGAHSNQPQHFGDGTRLSIL.

This clonotype has more than one count but fewer than ten. This chain uses TRBV20-1 with TRBJ2-3; D is undetermined. Germline V lookup: CDR1 DFQATT, CDR2 SNEGSKA (reference sequence). The CDR3 is 16 residues long. Trimming pared 6 bases from V and 0 bases from J, leaving 19 bases between. In DNA, the CDR3 is TGCAGTGCCCCTCGATCGGCGCTTTCTAGCACAGATACGCAGTATTTT. Amino acid sequence: CSAPRSALSSTDTQYF.

The rearrangement joins TRBV7-8 to TRBJ1-5; D gene unclear. Germline lookup yields CDR1 SGHVS and CDR2 FQNEAQ. CDR3 length: 15 amino acids. Trimming removed 1 base from V and 3 bases from J, with 10 bases in between. CDR3: CASSLEEWANQPQHF. The CDR3 DNA is TGTGCCAGCAGCTTAGAGGAATGGGCCAATCAGCCCCAGCATTTT. Combining the CDR3 with reference TRBV7-8 and TRBJ1-5 gives the whole variable domain GAGVSQSPRYKVAKRGQDVALRCDPISGHVSLFWYQQALGQGPEFLTYFQNEAQLDKSGLPSDRFFAERPEGSVSTLKIQRTQQEDSAVYLCASSLEEWANQPQHFGDGTRLSIL.

The gene calls are TRBV10-3 and TRBJ2-3, with D tentatively TRBD2 (7 bases). CDR1 is ENHRY, CDR2 SYGVKD, per germline. The CDR3 length is 12 residues. Trimming cost V 11 bases and J 4 bases, with 13 bases left between them. For the CDR3, the DNA is TGTGCCGCCTGGGGGGGCGCAGATACGCAGTATTTT. It codes for CAAWGGADTQYF.

This clonotype was observed a handful of times. V and J are TRBV30 and TRBJ1-1; 7 bases map to TRBD1. The CDR3 loop spans 13 amino acids. Trimming removed 4 bases from V and 1 base from J; junction bases left unmatched: 3. Per germline, CDR1 GTSNPN and CDR2 SVGIG (reference sequence). The DNA for the CDR3 is TGTGCCTGGAAGTCAGGGGGGAACACTGAAGCTTTCTTT. Residues: CAWKSGGNTEAFF.

The table lists this clonotype with a few counts. The V and J genes are TRBV28 and TRBJ2-7; 13 nucleotides align to TRBD2. Germline CDR1 is MDHEN and CDR2 is SYDVKM. The CDR3 is made up of 16 amino acids. V was clipped by 5 bases and J by 2 bases; unmatched bases: 6. The CDR3 coding sequence is TGTGCCAGCAGTCTAGGGGGACTAGCGGGAACCTACGAGCAGTACTTC. Protein product: CASSLGGLAGTYEQYF.

This clonotype occurred a few times. V and J are TRBV4-1 and TRBJ1-6; TRBD1 might be the D (5 bases). The germline gives CDR1 MGHRA, CDR2 YSYEKL. Trimming cost V 4 bases and J 7 bases, with 14 bases left between them. The CDR3 is 15 residues long. CDR3 coding DNA: TGCGCCAGCAGCCCCCCTAATAGGGGAAATTCACCCCTCCACTTT. Its protein product is CASSPPNRGNSPLHF.

The sample holds a few counts of this clonotype. V usage is TRBV5-1 and J usage is TRBJ2-7; D is undetermined. V was trimmed by 2 bases and J by 6 bases, leaving 12 bases between them. Germline CDR1 reads SGHRS; CDR2 reads YFSETQ. The CDR3 is made up of 13 amino acids. CDR3 loop: CASSFHGPLEQYF. The CDR3 nucleotides are TGCGCCAGCAGCTTTCACGGTCCCCTCGAGCAGTACTTC.

There are a few counts of this clonotype. The rearrangement joins TRBV12-3 or TRBV12-4 to TRBJ1-5; 9 nucleotides line up with TRBD1. The V segment lost 6 bases and the J segment 6 bases; nucleotides outside the gene matches: 9. The length of the CDR3 is 15 residues. The CDR3: CASSPGQGYVQPQHF. CDR3 DNA sequence: TGTGCCAGCAGCCCGGGACAGGGTTACGTTCAGCCCCAGCATTTT.

The CDR3 here is CASSLAASEQFF. The CDR3 nucleotides are TGTGCCAGCAGCTTAGCGGCCTCTGAGCAGTTCTTC. The V call is TRBV7-9, the J call TRBJ2-1; no definite D call. The CDR3 has 12 residues. V lost 0 bases to trimming and J lost 9 bases, with 6 bases between them. CDR1 is SEHNR, CDR2 FQNEAQ, per germline (reference sequence). Full variable domain (missing parts from reference TRBV7-9 and TRBJ2-1): DTGVSQNPRHKITKRGQNVTFRCDPISEHNRLYWYRQTLGQGPEFLTYFQNEAQLEKSRLLSDRFSAERPKGSFSTLEIQRTEQGDSAMYLCASSLAASEQFFGPGTRLTVL.

The chain uses TRBV29-1 and TRBJ2-3, with D perhaps being TRBD1 or TRBD2 (5 bases each). Trimming stripped 6 bases from V and 1 base from J, with 17 bases between. Per the germline V gene, CDR1 is SQVTM and CDR2 is ANQGSEA. The CDR3 extends over 15 amino acids. CDR3 region: CSVLGWGRGTDTQYF. DNA for the CDR3: TGCAGCGTCCTAGGTTGGGGACGGGGCACAGATACGCAGTATTTT.